This TCR beta chain was sequenced during a study of OX40 agonist ivuxolimab in advanced cancers. With respect to the entire study: The costimulatory receptor OX40 (CD134) was targeted by ivuxolimab, a fully human IgG2 agonistic monoclonal antibody. Intravenous ivuxolimab was administered to patients every 2 weeks at six dose levels: 0.01, 0.1, 0.3, 1.5, 3 and 10 mg/kg. Of the roughly 51 patients in dose escalation, about 20 had hepatocellular carcinoma, about 15 had melanoma, 9 had renal cell carcinoma and 9 had head and neck cancer. The dose-escalation cohort was 80% to 90% male with a mean age of around 62 years, ranging from 23 to 79. Prior anti-PD-1, anti-PD-L1 or anti-CTLA-4 therapy was permitted, and about two fifths of dose-escalation patients had received checkpoint inhibitors. Partial responses occurred in three dose-escalation patients, of whom one had hepatocellular carcinoma and two had cutaneous melanoma. Peripheral TCRbeta sequencing was intended to test whether TCR sequence diversity was altered and clonal T-cell expansion was caused by ivuxolimab. The monotherapy dose-escalation portion (N of about 52 patients) of the phase I ivuxolimab trial is reported in the paper.

To sequence the TCRbeta CDR3 region, genomic DNA was isolated from the sorted cells. The immunoSEQ Assay was used for sequencing of TCRbeta CDR3 regions. The clones in this table, taken by TCRdb from immuneACCESS, are in-frame only. Not every clone is retained; where verified, under half of the shortfall comes from an unresolved V gene, and the cause of the rest is unknown. The sample table holds 10,000 to 15,000 clones, of which about 76% were seen once. The ten biggest clones cover approximately 31% of the sample. The research as a whole found: After ivuxolimab, expanded clones were on average more numerous among CD8+ T cells than among CD4+ T cells. At doses from 0.1 to 3.0 mg/kg, clonal expansion was seen in both CD4+ and CD8+ blood T cells between baseline and week 6. In the 0.1-3.0 mg/kg groups, partial responders were among the patients with the lowest normalized peripheral clonal expansion, particularly in CD8+ T cells. Low levels of normalized T-cell clonal expansion were also seen in some patients who did not respond. Antigen specificity was not determined for the clonally expanded peripheral T cells.

Patients with a history of autoimmune disease or receiving systemic immunosuppression were excluded from the trial. In every dose cohort, peripheral blood was drawn for TCR sequencing at baseline, cycle 4 day 1, and cycle 7 day 1. The samples were drawn from a first-in-human, open-label, multicenter phase I dose-escalation trial of ivuxolimab. The trial enrolled adults with locally advanced or metastatic head and neck squamous cell, hepatocellular, melanoma or renal cell carcinoma. Before TCR sequencing, CD4+ and CD8+ T cells were separately sorted from peripheral blood. CDR1 WNHNN and CDR2 SYGVQD are derived from the germline V gene (reference sequence). Spanning cysteine to phenylalanine, the CDR3 consists of 19 amino acids. CDR3 DNA only is kept here, 57 bases in frame from base 1. Unmatched junction bases come to 10, with V trimmed by 3 bases and J by 0 bases. As for this clone: Its recognized antigen is unknown. The sample holds no much larger clone one base away, and base qualities are not on file.

The TCR was taken from an adult with an advanced solid tumor such as melanoma, head and neck, liver or kidney cancer. The V gene is TRBV10-1 and the J gene is TRBJ2-1, with TRBD2 matching 11 junction bases. The specimen was CD4+ or CD8+ T cells sorted from blood, collected in a trial of the OX40 agonist ivuxolimab. The nucleotides are TGCGCCAGCAGTGACATAGCGGGAGGGCCTCTGAGCTCCTACAATGAGCAGTTCTTC. Its product reads: CASSDIAGGPLSSYNEQFF.